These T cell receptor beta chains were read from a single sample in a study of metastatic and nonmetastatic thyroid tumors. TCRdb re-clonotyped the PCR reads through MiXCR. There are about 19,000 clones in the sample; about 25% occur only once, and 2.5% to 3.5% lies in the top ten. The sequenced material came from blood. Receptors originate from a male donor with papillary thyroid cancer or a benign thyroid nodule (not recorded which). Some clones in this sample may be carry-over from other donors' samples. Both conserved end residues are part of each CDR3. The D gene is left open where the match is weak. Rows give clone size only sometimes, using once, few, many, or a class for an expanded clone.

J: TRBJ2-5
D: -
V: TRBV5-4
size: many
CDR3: CASSPRAAQETQYF

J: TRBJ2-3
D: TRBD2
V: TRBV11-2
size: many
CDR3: CASSLGLADYTDTQYF

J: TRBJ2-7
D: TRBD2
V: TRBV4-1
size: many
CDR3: CASSQGLAGETGQYF

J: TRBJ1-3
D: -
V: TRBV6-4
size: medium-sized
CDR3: CASSDEQGGNTIYF

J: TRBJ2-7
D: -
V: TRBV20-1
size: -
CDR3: CGAGDGAQYEQYF

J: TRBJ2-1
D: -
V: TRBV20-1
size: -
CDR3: CSARDPNRHNEQFF

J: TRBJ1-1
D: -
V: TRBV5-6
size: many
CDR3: CASSLVSSRENTEAFF

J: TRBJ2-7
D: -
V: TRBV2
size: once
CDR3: CASGTSRDGPYEQYF

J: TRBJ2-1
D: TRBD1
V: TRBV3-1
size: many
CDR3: CASSRTGDEQFF

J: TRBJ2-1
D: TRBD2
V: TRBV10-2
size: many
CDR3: CASRRGLAGNSEQFF

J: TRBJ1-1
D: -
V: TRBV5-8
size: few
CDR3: CASSPLTMNTEAFF

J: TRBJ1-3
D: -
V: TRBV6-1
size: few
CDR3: CASTQTLNSGNTIYF

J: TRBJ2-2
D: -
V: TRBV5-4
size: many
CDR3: CASSLWRDPTGELFF

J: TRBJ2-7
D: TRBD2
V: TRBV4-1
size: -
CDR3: CASSRFLAGETYEQYF

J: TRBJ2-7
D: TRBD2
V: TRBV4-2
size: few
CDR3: CASSQASGLSYEQYF

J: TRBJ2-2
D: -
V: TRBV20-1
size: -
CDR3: CSASSGVGELFF

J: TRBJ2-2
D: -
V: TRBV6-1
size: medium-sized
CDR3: CASSDQGHGAGELFF

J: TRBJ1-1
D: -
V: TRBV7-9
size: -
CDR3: CASSGSVNTEAFF

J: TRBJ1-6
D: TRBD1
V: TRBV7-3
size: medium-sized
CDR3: CASSTTGSNSPLHF

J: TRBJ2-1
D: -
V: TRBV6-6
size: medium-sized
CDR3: CASSYLGINEQFF

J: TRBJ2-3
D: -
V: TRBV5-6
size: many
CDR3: CASSLKDTDTQYF

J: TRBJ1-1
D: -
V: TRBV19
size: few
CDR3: CASSLKDRRISFF

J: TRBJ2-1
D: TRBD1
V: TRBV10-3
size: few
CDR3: CAISEWIGQGAIGNEQFF

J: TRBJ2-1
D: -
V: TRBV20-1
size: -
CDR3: CSARRQALTPNEQFF

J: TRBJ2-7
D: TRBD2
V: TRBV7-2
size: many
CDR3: CASSLVSSGVYEQYF

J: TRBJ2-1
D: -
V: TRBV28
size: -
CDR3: CASSYTSSYNEQFF

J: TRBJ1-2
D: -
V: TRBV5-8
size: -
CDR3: CASSFMTGQPYGYTF

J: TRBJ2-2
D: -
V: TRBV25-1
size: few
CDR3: CAITTGTYTGELFF

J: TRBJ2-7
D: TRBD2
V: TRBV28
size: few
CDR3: CASSPLAGGSYEQYF

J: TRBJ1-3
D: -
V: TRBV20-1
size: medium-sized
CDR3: CSALDPNSGDTIYF

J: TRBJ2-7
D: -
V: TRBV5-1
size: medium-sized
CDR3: CASSLRGSYEQYF

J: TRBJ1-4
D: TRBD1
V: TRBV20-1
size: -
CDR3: CSAKQGAGEELFF

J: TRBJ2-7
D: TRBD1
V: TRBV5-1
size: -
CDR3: CASSKGDSYEQYF

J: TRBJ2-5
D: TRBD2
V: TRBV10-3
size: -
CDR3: CATRTSEQETQYF

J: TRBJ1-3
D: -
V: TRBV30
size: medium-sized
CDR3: CAWSIGLGNTIYF

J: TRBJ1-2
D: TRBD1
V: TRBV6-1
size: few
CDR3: CASSWTGGSAYGYTF

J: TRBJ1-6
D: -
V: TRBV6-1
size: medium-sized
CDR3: CASSQTVNSPLHF

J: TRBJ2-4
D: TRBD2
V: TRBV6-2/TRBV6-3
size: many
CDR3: CASTHSGGATKNIQYF

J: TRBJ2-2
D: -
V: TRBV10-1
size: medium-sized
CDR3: CASSDEGKARELFF

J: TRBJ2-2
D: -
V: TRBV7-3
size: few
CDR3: CASSLTTGTGELFF

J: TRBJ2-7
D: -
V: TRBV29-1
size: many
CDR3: CSVIEPYEQYF

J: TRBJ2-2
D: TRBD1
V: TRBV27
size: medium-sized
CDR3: CASSPHFGTGGTGELFF

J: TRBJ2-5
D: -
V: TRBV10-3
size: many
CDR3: CAISELGSEETQYF

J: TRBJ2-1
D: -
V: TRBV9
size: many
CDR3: CASSVAGRAYNEQFF

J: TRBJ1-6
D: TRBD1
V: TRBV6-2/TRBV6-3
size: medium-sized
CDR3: CASTRRGQGFSPLHF

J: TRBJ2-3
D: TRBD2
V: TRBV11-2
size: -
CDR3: CASSSGTSGSTDTQYF

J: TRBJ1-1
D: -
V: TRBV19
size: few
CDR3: CASTVADTEAFF

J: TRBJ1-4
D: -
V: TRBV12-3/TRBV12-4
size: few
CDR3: CASSLSGGNEKLFF

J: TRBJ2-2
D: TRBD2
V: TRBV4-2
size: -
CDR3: CAAGGGSEELFF

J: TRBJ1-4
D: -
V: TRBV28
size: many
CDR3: CASSTWESNRGEKLFF

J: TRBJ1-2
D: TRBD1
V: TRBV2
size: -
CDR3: CASSEGGQVYTF

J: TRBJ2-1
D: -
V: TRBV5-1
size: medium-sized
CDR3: CASSLEGDSSYNEQFF

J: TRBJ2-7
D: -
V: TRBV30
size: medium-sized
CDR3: CAWSGSAYEQYF

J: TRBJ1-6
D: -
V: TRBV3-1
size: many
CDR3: CASSQDLASPNSPLHF

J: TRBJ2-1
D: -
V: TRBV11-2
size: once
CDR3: CASSLVGGAVNNEQFF